This T cell receptor (beta chain) was recovered during a study of Graves' ophthalmopathy and Graves' hyperthyroidism. Overall study context: Peripheral blood was gathered at first diagnosis, ahead of any treatment whatsoever. Regarding the study as a whole: Blood also carried most expanded thyroid clonotypes exceeding 0.001 frequency.

To note about this clonotype: What it recognizes is unknown.

Every ophthalmopathy donor presented moderate-to-severe activity, CAS ≥3, NOSPECS ≥4 and duration under 3 months. PBMCs were density-gradient isolated from roughly 9.5 ml fresh blood. The authors amplified TCR beta CDR3 regions from RNA transcripts. Second-round multiplex PCR came after a first-round RT-PCR that employed HTBI primers. TCRdb reprocessed the multiplex PCR reads with MiXCR, giving one entry per CDR3 protein. The top ten clones hold about 3.3% of a sample with about 640,000 distinct CDR3 sequences, more than 40% of them seen once. V lost 4 bases, J lost 0 bases, and 10 bases lay in between. Germline assignment: CDR1 KGHDR and CDR2 SFDVKD. This CDR3 contains 15 residues.

This chain joins TRBV24-1 and TRBJ2-3, with a tentative D call TRBD2 (5 bases). This clonotype was obtained from an adult man with Graves' ophthalmopathy. The sequenced sample consisted of peripheral blood. CDR3 protein: CATSEAGLSTDTQYF. CDR3 sequence (DNA): TGTGCCACCAGTGAGGCGGGCCTTAGCACAGATACGCAGTATTTT.